These T cell receptor beta chains were read from a single sample in a study of cytomegalovirus exposure and HLA in healthy donors. Clones were read by immunoSEQ multiplex PCR, and TCRdb kept only the in-frame ones, dropping some. The sample carries 60,000 to 75,000 clones, around 85% recorded once. Sequenced: PBMCs. All receptors come from a woman aged 25 to 39 in good health and CMV-seronegative. Both conserved end residues are part of each CDR3. A D gene is named only where the DNA matches it firmly. Part of the rows lack a size; the others show once, few, many or a class for expanded clones.

NA	15	TRBV11-2	TRBJ1-2	NA	CASSLDRGPTYGYTF	TGTGCCAGCAGCTTAGATCGTGGGCCCACCTATGGCTACACCTTC
NA	13	TRBV6-6	TRBJ1-1	few	CASIRGGRDEAFF	TGTGCCAGCATTCGGGGGGGCAGGGATGAAGCTTTCTTT
NA	14	TRBV7-2	TRBJ2-3	NA	CASSTGRGTDTQYF	TGTGCCAGCAGCACAGGAAGGGGAACAGATACGCAGTATTTT
TRBD1	15	TRBV7-2	TRBJ1-4	NA	CASVGQVATNEKLFF	TGTGCCAGCGTCGGACAGGTTGCAACTAATGAAAAACTGTTTTTT
TRBD1	15	TRBV7-8	TRBJ1-5	NA	CASSSRVGQGQPQHF	TGTGCCAGCAGCTCGAGAGTAGGACAGGGGCAGCCCCAGCATTTT
TRBD1	14	TRBV27	TRBJ2-7	few	CASSLGQGEYEQYF	TGTGCCAGCAGTTTAGGACAGGGGGAATACGAGCAGTACTTC
NA	14	TRBV5-1	TRBJ1-2	NA	CASSSLGPDYGYTF	TGCGCCAGCAGCTCCCTTGGCCCCGACTATGGCTACACCTTC
NA	15	TRBV4-3	TRBJ2-3	once	CASSQRGSSTDTQYF	TGCGCCAGCAGCCAAAGGGGGTCTAGCACAGATACGCAGTATTTT
NA	15	TRBV29-1	TRBJ2-3	NA	CSVRSRGSGADTQYF	TGCAGCGTCCGTAGTAGGGGGAGTGGGGCAGATACGCAGTATTTT
NA	15	TRBV18	TRBJ1-1	NA	CASSPLGGENTEAFF	TGTGCCAGCTCACCGTTGGGGGGTGAGAACACTGAAGCTTTCTTT
NA	14	TRBV5-1	TRBJ2-7	NA	CASSLQASSYEQYF	TGCGCCAGCAGCCTACAGGCGTCCTCCTACGAGCAGTACTTC
TRBD1	16	TRBV2	TRBJ1-4	NA	CASARTGVATNEKLFF	TGTGCCAGCGCGAGGACAGGGGTTGCAACTAATGAAAAACTGTTTTTT
NA	14	TRBV19	TRBJ1-1	NA	CASSRPATGTEAFF	TGTGCCAGTAGTAGACCGGCCACGGGCACTGAAGCTTTCTTT
TRBD1	15	TRBV30	TRBJ1-3	NA	CAWTIGTVSGNTIYF	TGTGCCTGGACCATAGGGACAGTCTCTGGAAACACCATATATTTT
TRBD2	16	TRBV7-9	TRBJ2-1	NA	CASSFRTSRSYNEQFF	TGTGCCAGCAGCTTCCGGACTAGTAGGTCCTACAATGAGCAGTTCTTC
NA	12	TRBV7-2	TRBJ1-5	NA	CASSFNEGPQHF	TGTGCCAGCAGCTTTAACGAGGGGCCCCAGCATTTT
TRBD1	15	TRBV27	TRBJ2-2	few	CASSRDRGFTGELFF	TGTGCCAGCAGTCGGGACAGGGGATTCACCGGGGAGCTGTTTTTT
NA	12	TRBV7-2	TRBJ2-2	NA	CASSPRGGELFF	TGTGCCAGCAGCCCACGGGGCGGGGAGCTGTTTTTT
NA	11	TRBV29-1	TRBJ1-1	NA	CSSQTGLEAFF	TGCAGCTCCCAGACAGGACTTGAAGCTTTCTTT
TRBD2	17	TRBV19	TRBJ2-2	NA	CASSIVGGGPNTGELFF	TGTGCCAGTAGTATAGTTGGCGGGGGGCCTAACACCGGGGAGCTGTTTTTT
NA	17	TRBV5-1	TRBJ2-7	NA	CASSLAEREALSYEQYF	TGCGCCAGCAGCTTGGCCGAACGAGAGGCTCTCTCCTACGAGCAGTACTTC
NA	13	TRBV19	TRBJ1-5	NA	CASSSRLAGTQHF	TGTGCCAGTAGTTCTCGGCTGGCGGGGACCCAGCATTTT
NA	19	TRBV4-3	TRBJ2-6	NA	CASSQETGDRFSGANVLTF	TGCGCCAGCAGCCAAGAAACGGGAGACAGATTCTCTGGGGCCAACGTCCTGACTTTC
TRBD1	17	TRBV16	TRBJ1-2	NA	CASRRPGQGMGTYGYTF	TGTGCCAGCAGAAGACCGGGACAGGGGATGGGGACCTATGGCTACACCTTC
TRBD1	15	TRBV7-9	TRBJ1-6	NA	CASSWTGGNDSPLHF	TGTGCCAGCAGCTGGACAGGGGGGAATGATTCACCCCTCCACTTT
TRBD1	13	TRBV7-3	TRBJ1-2	NA	CASSPGDREGYTF	TGTGCCAGCAGCCCTGGGGACAGGGAGGGCTACACCTTC
NA	16	TRBV12-5	TRBJ2-1	once	CASGVYRAGDYNEQFF	TGTGCTAGTGGTGTATACAGGGCGGGGGATTACAATGAGCAGTTCTTC
NA	13	TRBV29-1	TRBJ2-3	few	CSVKGVTSDTQYF	TGCAGCGTCAAAGGGGTAACCAGCGATACGCAGTATTTT
TRBD1	14	TRBV10-3	TRBJ2-1	NA	CAIRAGTGGSEQFF	TGTGCCATCAGGGCCGGGACAGGGGGGAGTGAGCAGTTCTTC
NA	15	TRBV19	TRBJ1-1	few	CASSTGGRGNTEAFF	TGTGCCAGTAGTACGGGGGGCAGGGGGAACACTGAAGCTTTCTTT
TRBD1	13	TRBV29-1	TRBJ1-2	once	CSVEAGGGYGYTF	TGCAGCGTTGAGGCAGGGGGCGGTTATGGCTACACCTTC
NA	13	TRBV4-1	TRBJ1-2	NA	CASSQTGLGGYTF	TGCGCCAGCAGCCAAACAGGGCTCGGTGGCTACACCTTC
TRBD2	13	TRBV11-3	TRBJ2-5	few	CASSPPGGETQYF	TGTGCCAGCAGCCCCCCGGGGGGTGAGACCCAGTACTTC
TRBD2	16	TRBV7-3	TRBJ2-2	NA	CASSPAGGPWAGELFF	TGTGCCAGCAGCCCCGCGGGAGGGCCTTGGGCCGGGGAGCTGTTTTTT
NA	13	TRBV2	TRBJ1-5	NA	CASRTVSNQPQHF	TGTGCCAGCAGGACAGTTAGCAATCAGCCCCAGCATTTT
NA	14	TRBV10-3	TRBJ1-5	few	CAISEAGSNQPQHF	TGTGCCATCAGTGAGGCAGGGAGCAATCAGCCCCAGCATTTT
TRBD1	17	TRBV9	TRBJ2-2	once	CASSRTGTGGSTGELFF	TGTGCCAGCAGCCGAACCGGGACAGGGGGGAGCACCGGGGAGCTGTTTTTT